Each of the 31 T cell receptor beta chains below was sequenced from the same sample in a study of blood T cell repertoires in COVID-19. The method was immunoSEQ multiplex PCR; TCRdb's version includes in-frame clones alone and lacks a portion of them. The top ten hold about 6.7% of the sample, which has 50,000 to 55,000 clones, around 86% seen once. Sequenced material: peripheral blood. Receptors were obtained from a man over 45 with active COVID-19.

The V gene is TRBV7-9, the J gene TRBJ2-3, with 9 bases identical to TRBD1. Germline-derived CDR1 and CDR2 are SEHNR and FQNEAQ (reference sequence). The V gene end was trimmed by 5 bases and the J gene end by 3 bases; junction bases not matched to a gene: 6. The CDR3 has 15 amino acids. CDR3 sequence (DNA): TGTGCCAGCAGCCTACAGACAGGGGGAACAGATACGCAGTATTTT. Its protein product is CASSLQTGGTDTQYF.

The gene calls are TRBV3-1 (or the pseudogene TRBV3-2) and TRBJ2-1; TRBD2 aligns across 8 bases. V lost 4 bases and J lost 4; bases outside the gene matches: 6. The CDR3 sequence is 15 residues long. Germline CDR1 is LGHDT and CDR2 is YNNKEL (reference sequence). The CDR3 DNA reads TGTGCCAGCAGCCGGAGTAGCGGGGTTTACAATGAGCAGTTCTTC. This sequence encodes CASSRSSGVYNEQFF.

Only a few counts were recorded for this clone. The J gene is TRBJ1-1, the V gene TRBV10-2; a possible D gene is TRBD1 (5 bases). V was shortened by 8 bases and J by 0 bases, with 10 bases between the two germline ends. The CDR3 runs 13 residues. Germline V gene lookup returns CDR1 WSHSY and CDR2 SAAADI. In DNA form, the CDR3 reads TGCGCCAGCTCAGGGAATGTGAACACTGAAGCTTTCTTT. Its translation: CASSGNVNTEAFF.

The V gene is TRBV7-8, the J gene TRBJ2-7; D possibly corresponds to TRBD2 (6 bases). V was pared by 1 base and J by 4 bases, with 14 bases between. Per germline, CDR1 SGHVS and CDR2 FQNEAQ. The CDR3 totals 15 residues. The CDR3 region has the DNA TGTGCCAGCAGCTTAGAGGCTAGCGCGGCATACGAGCAGTACTTC. Translation gives CASSLEASAAYEQYF.

This chain joins TRBV5-5 and TRBJ2-7; TRBD1 matches at 7 bases. Germline lookup yields CDR1 SGHKS and CDR2 YYEKEE (reference sequence). The CDR3 runs to 16 residues. With 2 bases clipped from V and 2 bases from J, the junction kept 10 bases outside the gene matches. This chain's CDR3 is CASSLSTGDYTYEQYF. CDR3 DNA: TGTGCCAGCAGCTTATCCACAGGGGATTACACCTACGAGCAGTACTTC.

The chain links TRBV2 to TRBJ1-5, with TRBD1 matching 11 bases. V was pared by 4 bases and J by 0 bases, with 5 bases of the junction left unmatched. The germline V gene has CDR1 SNHLY and CDR2 FYNNEI. The CDR3 sequence is 17 residues long. This chain's CDR3 is CASSGGQGEDSNQPQHF. For the CDR3, the DNA is TGTGCCAGCAGTGGGGGACAGGGGGAAGATAGCAATCAGCCCCAGCATTTT.

The gene calls are TRBV14 and TRBJ2-7, with D perhaps TRBD1 (5 bases). Per germline, CDR1 SGHDN and CDR2 FVKESK. This CDR3 has 14 residues. V was clipped by 1 base and J by 0 bases, with 7 bases between them. The CDR3 DNA follows: TGTGCCAGCAGCCAAGGCAGGGACTCCTACGAGCAGTACTTC. This encodes CASSQGRDSYEQYF.

The chain employs TRBV5-4 and TRBJ2-7; D gene ambiguous. From germline, CDR1 is SGHNT and CDR2 YYREEE (reference sequence). Trimming removed 10 bases from V and 1 base from J, with 12 bases in between. The CDR3 consists of 12 residues. Here the CDR3 DNA reads TGTGCCCTAGGCAATACTTCCTACGAGCAGTACTTC. It specifies CALGNTSYEQYF. Full variable domain (rest looked up from reference TRBV5-4 and TRBJ2-7): ETGVTQSPTHLIKTRGQQVTLRCSSQSGHNTVSWYQQALGQGPQFIFQYYREEENGRGNFPPRFSGLQFPNYSSELNVNALELDDSALYLCALGNTSYEQYFGPGTRLTVT.

This chain links TRBV15 with TRBJ2-7; 7 nucleotides match TRBD1. The V gene end was trimmed by 6 bases and the J gene end by 5 bases; junction bases not matched to a gene: 4. Germline-derived CDR1 and CDR2 are LNHNV and YYDKDF (reference sequence). The CDR3 has 12 amino acids. DNA of the CDR3: TGTGCCACCAGTTACAGGGGCGACGAGCAGTACTTC. Translated: CATSYRGDEQYF.

The sample holds one count of this clone. This chain joins TRBV19 and TRBJ2-5; 8 bases are a match to TRBD2. V lost 4 bases and J lost 1; bases outside the gene matches: 2. The CDR3 totals 14 residues. Germline CDR1 and CDR2: LNHDA and SQIVND (reference sequence). CDR3 sequence: CASSKRGTQETQYF. The CDR3 DNA reads TGTGCCAGTAGTAAGCGGGGGACCCAAGAGACCCAGTACTTC.

This rearrangement joins TRBV7-8 to TRBJ2-1; the match to TRBD2 covers 10 bases. Germline V gene data show CDR1 as SGHVS and CDR2 as FQNEAQ. With 5 bases clipped from V and 7 bases from J, the junction kept 5 bases outside the gene matches. CDR3 size: 14 residues. The CDR3, as DNA: TGTGCCAGCAGCCTTAGCGGGGGGAAGAATGAGCAGTTCTTC. As protein: CASSLSGGKNEQFF.

CDR3 sequence: CASSPPVISNTEAFF. The CDR3 DNA reads TGTGCCAGCAGCCCCCCGGTTATTTCGAACACTGAAGCTTTCTTT. This chain connects TRBV7-9 to TRBJ1-1, with D unclear. In germline, CDR1 is SEHNR, CDR2 FQNEAQ (reference sequence). The CDR3 has 15 amino acids. Trimming took 5 bases from V and 1 from J, leaving 14 bases between them.

The chain joins TRBV18 to TRBJ2-5, with 7 bases aligning to TRBD1. Losses at the gene ends were 5 bases for V and 4 bases for J; bases not matched to a gene: 10. The CDR3 loop spans 15 amino acids. Germline CDR1 is KGHSH and CDR2 is LQKENI. The CDR3 is CASSTLTGPGETQYF. The CDR3 DNA is TGTGCCAGCTCAACCTTGACAGGGCCAGGAGAGACCCAGTACTTC.

CDR3 nucleotides: TGTGCCAGCAGTCCCTATAACACCGGGGAGCTGTTTTTT. Translated, it gives CASSPYNTGELFF. V is TRBV27 and J is TRBJ2-2; D is unresolved. Germline V gene lookup returns CDR1 MNHEY and CDR2 SMNVEV (reference sequence). The V end lost 5 bases, the J end lost 2 bases, and 6 bases lay between the germline ends. This CDR3 is built from 13 residues.

The V and J genes are TRBV27 and TRBJ1-6; D unclear. V dropped 4 bases and J dropped 6 bases, with 10 bases sitting between them. The CDR3 has 14 amino acids. The germline V gene has CDR1 MNHEY and CDR2 SMNVEV (reference sequence). CDR3 DNA sequence: TGTGCCAGCAGTTATGCAGTAGCTAATTCACCCCTCCACTTT. It translates to CASSYAVANSPLHF.

This chain uses TRBV19 with TRBJ2-7, with a possible D match to TRBD1 (5 bases). This CDR3 has 13 residues. V was cut by 3 bases and J by 6 bases, with 12 bases left in between. Germline CDR1 LNHDA, CDR2 SQIVND (reference sequence). The CDR3 coding sequence is TGTGCCAGTAGTATGGGGCCCGCCGCCGAGCAGTACTTC. As protein: CASSMGPAAEQYF.

The V gene is TRBV11-1, the J gene TRBJ2-5, with D maybe TRBD1 (6 bases). Looked up from germline, CDR1 is SGHAT and CDR2 is FQDESV (reference sequence). The CDR3 is 13 residues long. Trimming stripped 5 bases from V and 1 base from J, with 8 bases between. The CDR3 DNA follows: TGTGCCAGCAGCCCAGGGGTCCAAGAGACCCAGTACTTC. Protein: CASSPGVQETQYF.

The chain carries TRBV10-3 and TRBJ1-2; 9 bases agree with TRBD1. CDR1 is ENHRY and CDR2 is SYGVKD in the germline V gene. J was trimmed by 3 bases and V by 6 bases; bases with no gene match: 11. This CDR3 has 16 residues. This chain's CDR3 is CAISGQGRPRDYGYTF. The CDR3 nucleotides are TGTGCCATCAGCGGACAGGGGAGGCCTCGGGACTATGGCTACACCTTC.

V and J are TRBV6-6 and TRBJ2-3; D may be TRBD1 (6 bases). Looked up from germline, CDR1 is MNHNY and CDR2 is SVGAGI (reference sequence). The germline V and J ends were trimmed by 6 bases and 3 bases, with 13 bases remaining between them. This CDR3 contains 14 residues. In DNA, the CDR3 is TGTGCCAGCAGGGGGGCGGCCGGGACAGATACGCAGTATTTT. Its translation: CASRGAAGTDTQYF.

DNA for the CDR3: TGTGCCAGCAGCCCAGGGGGTAAGGACACCATATATTTT. It translates to CASSPGGKDTIYF. This rearrangement joins TRBV3-1 (or the pseudogene TRBV3-2) to TRBJ1-3, with 7 bases that match TRBD1. Germline V gene sequence: CDR1 LGHDT, CDR2 YNNKEL (reference sequence). The CDR3 has 13 residues. V was clipped by 4 bases and J by 8 bases; unmatched bases: 5.

The chain is built from TRBV6-6 and TRBJ1-5, with D possibly matching TRBD1 (6 bases). Germline values: CDR1 MNHNY, CDR2 SVGAGI (reference sequence). The ends were cut back, 7 bases at V and 0 bases at J, with 16 bases in the middle. The CDR3 spans 16 residues. The CDR3 coding sequence is TGTGCCAGCACCCTTGGACAGTCCAATAGCAATCAGCCCCAGCATTTT. This translates into CASTLGQSNSNQPQHF.

This rearrangement joins TRBV5-1 to TRBJ2-5, with 9 bases identical to TRBD1. J gave up 3 bases and V 4 bases, and 4 bases lay outside the gene matches. The CDR3 runs 14 residues. The germline CDR1 and CDR2 sequences are SGHRS and YFSETQ. CDR3 loop: CASSGGTGKETQYF. The CDR3 nucleotides are TGCGCCAGCAGCGGCGGGACAGGGAAAGAGACCCAGTACTTC.

This chain connects TRBV19 to TRBJ1-5; 9 bases fit TRBD1. Germline loops: CDR1 LNHDA, CDR2 SQIVND (reference sequence). Trimming removed 2 bases from V and 0 bases from J; junction bases left unmatched: 11. The CDR3 consists of 19 residues. The CDR3 sequence is CASSIRAPGQGGSNQPQHF. The CDR3 coding sequence is TGTGCCAGTAGTATAAGGGCCCCGGGACAGGGCGGTAGCAATCAGCCCCAGCATTTT. Full variable domain (rest looked up from reference TRBV19 and TRBJ1-5): DGGITQSPKYLFRKEGQNVTLSCEQNLNHDAMYWYRQDPGQGLRLIYYSQIVNDFQKGDIAEGYSVSREKKESFPLTVTSAQKNPTAFYLCASSIRAPGQGGSNQPQHFGDGTRLSIL.

This clone was detected once. The rearrangement links TRBV6-5 to TRBJ1-2; 7 positions agree with TRBD1. The CDR3 runs to 12 residues. J lost 6 bases, V lost 6 bases, and 4 bases had no gene match. Germline V CDR1 and CDR2: MNHEY, SVGAGI. The CDR3 DNA reads TGTGCCAGCAGCCCGACAGGGAATGGCTACACCTTC. As protein: CASSPTGNGYTF.

V gene TRBV3-1 (or the pseudogene TRBV3-2) combines with J gene TRBJ2-5; TRBD1 matches 7 bases. V shed 4 bases, J shed 0 bases, and the junction held 5 bases outside the gene matches. This CDR3 spans 15 amino acids. Germline V gene lookup returns CDR1 LGHDT and CDR2 YNNKEL (reference sequence). The DNA of the CDR3 is TGTGCCAGCAGCCCCAGGGGGACCGACCAAGAGACCCAGTACTTC. Protein product: CASSPRGTDQETQYF.

V and J are TRBV2 and TRBJ1-2; TRBD1 aligns across 7 bases. Looked up from germline, CDR1 is SNHLY and CDR2 is FYNNEI. CDR3 length: 15 residues. Unmatched junction bases numbered 8, after V lost 7 bases and J lost 0 bases. The CDR3 DNA reads TGTGCCAGCAACCTTAACAGGGGCTCTAACTATGGCTACACCTTC. It specifies CASNLNRGSNYGYTF.

The V gene is TRBV5-1, the J gene TRBJ2-3; D possibly corresponds to TRBD2 (5 bases). There are 14 residues in the CDR3. Looked up from germline, CDR1 is SGHRS and CDR2 is YFSETQ. Trimming left V 1 base short and J 7 bases short, with 13 bases between. Here the CDR3 reads CASSLRSDGNTQYF. In DNA, the CDR3 is TGCGCCAGCAGCTTGCGTAGCGATGGAAATACGCAGTATTTT.

The chain joins TRBV11-3 to TRBJ2-3, with 7 bases that match TRBD1. The length of the CDR3 is 14 residues. J gave up 2 bases and V 4 bases, and 3 bases lay outside the gene matches. Germline V gene sequence: CDR1 SGHNT, CDR2 YENEEA. In nucleotides, the CDR3 is TGTGCCAGCAGCTCACAGGGGAACACAGATACGCAGTATTTT. Protein: CASSSQGNTDTQYF.

The chain links TRBV5-6 to TRBJ2-3; maybe TRBD1 (6 bases). This CDR3 region has 13 residues. Germline lookup yields CDR1 SGHDT and CDR2 YYEEEE. V was shortened by 7 bases and J by 0 bases, with 9 bases between the two germline ends. This CDR3 reads CASGQGSTDTQYF. The CDR3 region has the DNA TGTGCCAGCGGGCAGGGGAGCACAGATACGCAGTATTTT.

This clone was seen just once. The chain employs TRBV27 and TRBJ2-2; TRBD2 agrees at 7 bases. Germline V CDR1 and CDR2: MNHEY, SMNVEV (reference sequence). This CDR3 has 16 amino acids. J was trimmed by 8 bases and V by 7 bases; bases with no gene match: 16. The CDR3 DNA follows: TGTGCCAGCACCCATGGAGCGGGAATTGGTACTGGGGAGCTGTTTTTT. This gives the protein CASTHGAGIGTGELFF.

The chain is built from TRBV5-1 and TRBJ1-1; unclear D gene. The CDR3 loop spans 14 amino acids. CDR1 is SGHRS, CDR2 YFSETQ, per germline. The V end lost 0 bases, the J end lost 0 bases, and 6 bases lay between the germline ends. The CDR3 sequence: CASSLVAVNTEAFF. The DNA of the CDR3 is TGCGCCAGCAGCTTGGTAGCAGTGAACACTGAAGCTTTCTTT.